Included here is one T cell receptor beta chain sequence, with context. Its target is not known. Only in-frame clones appear in the TCRdb table, and some are missing; sequencing was by immunoSEQ multiplex PCR. The table lists about 130,000 clones, about 90% of them singletons, with about 8.3% in the top ten. The data are from a study of T cell responses to AZD1222 COVID-19 vaccine. About the study: Analyses pooled second doses at about 4 or about 12 weeks. General study results and limits: With dominance at 160-218 and 743-854, vaccine-associated CD4 TCRs spanned spike. Spike-specific TCR breadth and depth were elevated following two AZD1222 doses. Donors were chiefly white British, with a greater number of females, and clonal diversity was perhaps underestimated.

V was clipped by 7 bases and J by 1 base; unmatched bases: 12. Germline V CDR1 and CDR2: SQVTM, ANQGSEA. The CDR3 runs to 15 residues. The sequence came from an adult in good health. The V call is TRBV29-1, the J call TRBJ1-1, with 7 bases fitting TRBD1. The sequences come from peripheral blood, collected on day 0 of AZD1222 vaccination. CDR3: CSGDPRQGANTEAFF. The DNA of the CDR3 is TGCAGCGGGGACCCACGACAGGGCGCGAACACTGAAGCTTTCTTT.